This T cell receptor (beta chain) was captured in a study of sequential checkpoint blockade in melanoma. The CDR3 is 14 amino acids. Germline loops: CDR1 SGHRS, CDR2 YFSETQ. Trimming stripped 0 bases from V and 4 bases from J, with 8 bases between. Study observations and caveats: PD-L1 staining and CD8+ counts, not mutational load, tracked tumor T-cell clonality.

As for treatment: randomized to nivolumab then ipilimumab (arm A) or the reverse (arm B). The repertoire was sequenced with immunoSEQ multiplex PCR; TCRdb's copy has only in-frame clones and lacks some. The sample carries fewer than 20,000 clones, more than 65% recorded once. A few counts support this clone. Its matching antigen is unknown. The TCR was taken from a human donor with melanoma. This sequence joins TRBV5-1 and TRBJ2-1; D ambiguous. Sequenced here: tumor tissue (inferred from file names), sampled from a patient given nivolumab and ipilimumab in sequence. This CDR3 is CASSLAGQYNEQFF. Written as DNA, the CDR3 is TGCGCCAGCAGCTTGGCCGGGCAGTACAATGAGCAGTTCTTC. The full variable domain, in which reference TRBV5-1 and TRBJ2-1 provide the parts outside the CDR3, is KAGVTQTPRYLIKTRGQQVTLSCSPISGHRSVSWYQQTPGQGLQFLFEYFSETQRNKGNFPGRFSGRQFSNSRSEMNVSTLELGDSALYLCASSLAGQYNEQFFGPGTRLTVL.